Below, 15 T cell receptor beta chains from the same sample are listed, as sequenced in a study of blood T cell repertoires in COVID-19. Repertoires were generated with immunoSEQ multiplex PCR, while TCRdb's copy carries only in-frame clones and drops some. Here the sample spans fewer than 250,000 clones, 83% being singletons. The sequencing input was peripheral blood. The receptors stem from a woman aged 40 to 50 with active or convalescent COVID-19.

The rearrangement uses TRBV9 and TRBJ1-1, with 7 bases identical to TRBD1. The CDR3 loop spans 15 amino acids. CDR1 is SGDLS, CDR2 YYNGEE, per germline. The V and J ends lost 3 bases and 0 bases, in that order; junction bases with no gene match: 5. The CDR3 DNA follows: TGTGCCAGCAGCGCCCCGACAGGGTTGAACACTGAAGCTTTCTTT. Translating it yields CASSAPTGLNTEAFF.

This clone was seen more than once but under ten times. The chain joins TRBV5-6 to TRBJ2-7, with 9 bases lining up with TRBD1. Per the germline V gene, CDR1 is SGHDT and CDR2 is YYEEEE. Trimming cost V 0 bases and J 5 bases; bases outside gene matches: 12. The CDR3 totals 17 residues. CDR3 loop: CASSLALGQGNPDEQYF. The CDR3 region has the DNA TGTGCCAGCAGCTTGGCCCTAGGACAGGGGAATCCTGACGAGCAGTACTTC.

The chain uses TRBV10-3 and TRBJ1-2; 9 nucleotides align to TRBD1. This CDR3 contains 16 residues. V gave up 3 bases and J gave up 4 bases; unmatched junction bases: 9. The V gene's germline CDR1 is ENHRY and CDR2 SYGVKD. The CDR3, as DNA: TGTGCCATCAGTGAATCGACCGGGACAGGGCCCTATGGCTACACCTTC. Protein sequence: CAISESTGTGPYGYTF.

The chain combines TRBV4-2 with TRBJ1-2, with D possibly TRBD1 on 5 matching bases. The germline V gene encodes CDR1 LGHNA and CDR2 YNFKEQ. Trimming took 2 bases from V and 3 from J, leaving 10 bases between them. This CDR3 region has 14 residues. CDR3 sequence: CASSQPQGDYGYTF. The CDR3 nucleotides are TGTGCCAGCAGCCAACCGCAAGGGGACTATGGCTACACCTTC.

Details on this clone: This sample includes further DNA sequences coding for the same CDR3. The rearrangement links TRBV5-6 to TRBJ1-2; D perhaps matches TRBD1 (6 bases). With 0 bases removed from V and 4 bases from J, the gap between germline ends came to 10 bases. The CDR3 contains 14 residues. Germline V gene data show CDR1 as SGHDT and CDR2 as YYEEEE. CDR3 region: CASSLARGIYGYTF. CDR3 DNA: TGTGCCAGCAGCTTGGCTAGGGGGATCTATGGCTACACCTTC.

The chain couples TRBV6-5 to TRBJ2-2, with TRBD1 matching over 8 bases. Germline loops: CDR1 MNHEY, CDR2 SVGAGI. The CDR3 length is 12 residues. The V and J ends lost 11 bases and 6 bases, in that order; junction bases with no gene match: 5. DNA of the CDR3: TGTGCCGCACTACAGGGGGCCGGGGAGCTGTTTTTT. Translation gives CAALQGAGELFF.

This clone was observed a single time. The DNA for the CDR3 is TGTGCCAGCAGGATAGGGGTACCTAACTATGGCTACACCTTC. Protein product: CASRIGVPNYGYTF. This rearrangement joins TRBV6-5 to TRBJ1-2; possibly TRBD1 for D (5 bases). The germline CDR1 and CDR2 sequences are MNHEY and SVGAGI. Trimming shortened V by 6 bases and J by 0 bases, and 11 bases separated the two germline ends. This CDR3 comprises 14 residues.

The V call is TRBV6-1, the J call TRBJ1-1; the D is unclear. The CDR3 sequence is 12 residues long. V lost 2 bases and J 4 bases, leaving 5 bases between the germline ends. Germline V CDR1 and CDR2: MNHNS, SASEGT. The CDR3 DNA sequence: TGTGCCAGCAGTGAAAGCGTCACTGAAGCTTTCTTT. This sequence encodes CASSESVTEAFF.

This chain joins TRBV5-1 and TRBJ2-3, with a tentative D call TRBD2 (5 bases). V lost 0 bases and J lost 6, with 17 bases in between. The germline V gene encodes CDR1 SGHRS and CDR2 YFSETQ. The CDR3 contains 16 residues. The CDR3 coding sequence is TGCGCCAGCAGCTTGGATCTTCCGGGAATGGGGGATACGCAGTATTTT. Amino acid sequence: CASSLDLPGMGDTQYF.

This chain uses TRBV5-1 with TRBJ1-2, with D perhaps matching TRBD1 (5 bases). CDR1 is SGHRS and CDR2 is YFSETQ in the germline V gene. V was pared by 4 bases and J by 8 bases, with 12 bases between. This CDR3 contains 12 residues. CDR3 sequence: CASSDQGGGYTF. DNA for the CDR3: TGCGCCAGCAGCGACCAGGGAGGCGGCTACACCTTC.

The J gene is TRBJ1-4, the V gene TRBV6-5; D may be TRBD1 (6 bases). This CDR3 region has 14 residues. From germline, CDR1 is MNHEY and CDR2 SVGAGI. V gave up 8 bases and J gave up 7 bases, with 17 bases separating them. CDR3 coding DNA: TGTGCCAGCTATCCAAGGGGGGGGGTTGAAAAACTGTTTTTT. It is translated as CASYPRGGVEKLFF.

The chain couples TRBV11-3 to TRBJ2-3; possibly TRBD2 for D (5 bases). Trimming removed 1 base from V and 4 bases from J, with 9 bases in between. In germline, CDR1 is SGHNT, CDR2 YENEEA. This CDR3 region has 14 residues. The chain's CDR3 is CASSLGAGPDTQYF. CDR3 sequence (DNA): TGTGCCAGCAGCTTAGGGGCGGGCCCAGATACGCAGTATTTT.

This clone turned up a few times. J is TRBJ2-5 and V is TRBV5-1; TRBD2 matches at 12 bases. With V trimmed by 5 bases and J by 5 bases, 10 bases remained unmatched. The germline CDR1 and CDR2 sequences are SGHRS and YFSETQ. This CDR3 region has 16 residues. The chain's CDR3 is CASRTSTSGRRETQYF. DNA for the CDR3: TGCGCCAGCAGGACCTCGACTAGCGGGAGACGTGAGACCCAGTACTTC.

The genes are TRBV28 and TRBJ1-1, with unresolved D. V dropped 10 bases and J dropped 8 bases, with 17 bases sitting between them. Looked up from germline, CDR1 is MDHEN and CDR2 is SYDVKM. The CDR3 sequence is 12 residues long. In DNA form, the CDR3 reads TGTGCCACCCTGACATTTTCCCCAGAAGCTTTCTTT. Its translation: CATLTFSPEAFF.

The chain recombines TRBV7-5 with TRBJ2-7; TRBD2 is the table's D call, not checked against the DNA. TRBV7-5 represents a pseudogene. The CDR3 spans 18 residues. The chain's CDR3 is CVRSSTTSGSPRNYEQYF. In DNA form, the CDR3 reads TGTGTCAGAAGCTCGACGACTAGCGGGAGCCCCAGGAACTACGAGCAGTACTTC.